The rows below give T cell receptor beta chains drawn from one sample of a study of blood T cell repertoires in COVID-19. Sequenced by immunoSEQ multiplex PCR; TCRdb stores in-frame clones only, minus some. The sample records around 100,000 clones, 90% being singletons. Sequencing was performed on peripheral blood. Source of these receptors: a man aged 50 to 60 with acute or convalescent COVID-19. Both conserved end residues are part of each CDR3. D genes are given only for firm matches. The size field is filled for only some rows; it gives once, few, many or a size class.

d_gene: .; abundance: .; j_gene: TRBJ2-2; v_gene: TRBV7-2; CDR3nt: TGTGCCAGCAGCTCACCACCCCGCCTAGCAGGGAACACCGGGGAGCTGTTTTTT; CDR3aa: CASSSPPRLAGNTGELFF
d_gene: .; abundance: .; j_gene: TRBJ2-3; v_gene: TRBV6-2/TRBV6-3; CDR3nt: TGTGCCAGCAGTTACCAACAGGGAGGGCTCCCAGATACGCAGTATTTT; CDR3aa: CASSYQQGGLPDTQYF
d_gene: .; abundance: .; j_gene: TRBJ2-7; v_gene: TRBV19; CDR3nt: TGTGCCAGTAGTCCAGGGACAAATGATGTTATCTACGAGCAGTACTTC; CDR3aa: CASSPGTNDVIYEQYF
d_gene: .; abundance: .; j_gene: TRBJ1-2; v_gene: TRBV11-2; CDR3nt: TGTGCCAGCAGCTTGACATATAACTATGGCTACACCTTC; CDR3aa: CASSLTYNYGYTF
d_gene: TRBD2; abundance: .; j_gene: TRBJ2-1; v_gene: TRBV7-2; CDR3nt: TGTGCCAGCAGCTTGGGACTAGCGGGAGGGGGATACTACAATGAGCAGTTCTTC; CDR3aa: CASSLGLAGGGYYNEQFF
d_gene: TRBD1; abundance: .; j_gene: TRBJ1-5; v_gene: TRBV19; CDR3nt: TGTGCCAGTAGTGTCGGGACAGGGTTAGACTCCTCGAATCAGCCCCAGCATTTT; CDR3aa: CASSVGTGLDSSNQPQHF
d_gene: TRBD1; abundance: few; j_gene: TRBJ1-6; v_gene: TRBV3-1/TRBV3-2; CDR3nt: TGTGCCAGCAGCCAAAACCAGGGGGCGCGGTCACCCCTCCACTTT; CDR3aa: CASSQNQGARSPLHF
d_gene: .; abundance: .; j_gene: TRBJ2-1; v_gene: TRBV3-1/TRBV3-2; CDR3nt: TGTGCCAGCAGCCAAGAAGCCCTGTCCGCTGAGCAGTTCTTC; CDR3aa: CASSQEALSAEQFF
d_gene: .; abundance: once; j_gene: TRBJ2-3; v_gene: TRBV12-5; CDR3nt: TGTGCTAGTGGTTTGGTCGAGCTTACGCAGTATTTT; CDR3aa: CASGLVELTQYF
d_gene: .; abundance: few; j_gene: TRBJ1-4; v_gene: TRBV5-1; CDR3nt: TGCGCCAGCAGCTTGGTAGGGGGGGTTACTAATGAAAAACTGTTTTTT; CDR3aa: CASSLVGGVTNEKLFF
d_gene: .; abundance: .; j_gene: TRBJ1-4; v_gene: TRBV15; CDR3nt: TGTGCCACCAGCAGTGGGTGGGGGGGCGCGGGTGAAAAACTGTTTTTT; CDR3aa: CATSSGWGGAGEKLFF
d_gene: TRBD2; abundance: once; j_gene: TRBJ2-1; v_gene: TRBV19; CDR3nt: TGTGCCAGTAGTAAAACCCTGAGACTAGCGGTTTACAATGAGCAGTTCTTC; CDR3aa: CASSKTLRLAVYNEQFF
d_gene: .; abundance: .; j_gene: TRBJ1-1; v_gene: TRBV12-5; CDR3nt: TGTGCTAGTGGTTTGGTACGGGGGGACCTGAACACTGAAGCTTTCTTT; CDR3aa: CASGLVRGDLNTEAFF
d_gene: TRBD2; abundance: .; j_gene: TRBJ2-7; v_gene: TRBV11-3; CDR3nt: TGTGCCAGCAGCCCCGACGGACTAGCGGGAGTGAGAGGGCAGTACTTC; CDR3aa: CASSPDGLAGVRGQYF
d_gene: .; abundance: .; j_gene: TRBJ1-1; v_gene: TRBV7-8; CDR3nt: TGTGCCAGCAGCTTAAGTGTCCAGGGATGGACTGAAGCTTTCTTT; CDR3aa: CASSLSVQGWTEAFF
d_gene: TRBD1; abundance: .; j_gene: TRBJ1-1; v_gene: TRBV7-2; CDR3nt: TGTGCCAGCAGCTTGGGTTCGACAGGGGAACTTGAAGCTTTCTTT; CDR3aa: CASSLGSTGELEAFF
d_gene: TRBD1; abundance: once; j_gene: TRBJ1-4; v_gene: TRBV6-5; CDR3nt: TGTGCCAGCAGGCAGGGGGCTTGGGGAAAACTGTTTTTT; CDR3aa: CASRQGAWGKLFF
d_gene: TRBD1; abundance: .; j_gene: TRBJ2-1; v_gene: TRBV18; CDR3nt: TGTGCCAGCTCACCTTTAGGGGGCTTTGCCTACAATGAGCAGTTCTTC; CDR3aa: CASSPLGGFAYNEQFF
d_gene: .; abundance: .; j_gene: TRBJ1-1; v_gene: TRBV6-5; CDR3nt: TGTGCCAGCTCCCACAGGAACACTGAAGCTTTCTTT; CDR3aa: CASSHRNTEAFF
d_gene: TRBD1; abundance: .; j_gene: TRBJ1-5; v_gene: TRBV5-5; CDR3nt: TGTGCCAGCAGCCAGGGACAGGGGCTCGGTCAGCCCCAGCATTTT; CDR3aa: CASSQGQGLGQPQHF
d_gene: TRBD2; abundance: .; j_gene: TRBJ2-7; v_gene: TRBV7-9; CDR3nt: TGTGCCAGCAGCTCCCGGACTAGCGGGAGGACCTACGAGCAGTACTTC; CDR3aa: CASSSRTSGRTYEQYF
d_gene: .; abundance: .; j_gene: TRBJ2-1; v_gene: TRBV24-1; CDR3nt: TGTGCCACCAGTGACCCCTCCCAGGGATACTACAATGAGCAGTTCTTC; CDR3aa: CATSDPSQGYYNEQFF
d_gene: TRBD2; abundance: .; j_gene: TRBJ2-3; v_gene: TRBV11-2; CDR3nt: TGTGCCAGCAGCTTTGGTAGCGGGATAGATACGCAGTATTTT; CDR3aa: CASSFGSGIDTQYF
d_gene: TRBD1; abundance: .; j_gene: TRBJ1-5; v_gene: TRBV19; CDR3nt: TGTGCCAGTAGCCTTTCAGGGGGAAGCAATCAGCCCCAGCATTTT; CDR3aa: CASSLSGGSNQPQHF
d_gene: .; abundance: .; j_gene: TRBJ2-1; v_gene: TRBV6-4; CDR3nt: TGTGCCAGCAGCGGGACATCCAAGGATGAGCAGTTCTTC; CDR3aa: CASSGTSKDEQFF
d_gene: TRBD1; abundance: .; j_gene: TRBJ1-2; v_gene: TRBV6-6; CDR3nt: TGTGCCAGCAGTTACTCGGACAGGCTGGTTGATGGCTACACCTTC; CDR3aa: CASSYSDRLVDGYTF
d_gene: .; abundance: .; j_gene: TRBJ2-5; v_gene: TRBV6-6; CDR3nt: TGTGCCAGCAGCCGGGCAGGGGCCTCGGAGACCCAGTACTTC; CDR3aa: CASSRAGASETQYF
d_gene: TRBD2; abundance: .; j_gene: TRBJ2-5; v_gene: TRBV19; CDR3nt: TGTGCCAGTAGTATAGTCCATCCGGGAGGAGGGGAGACCCAGTACTTC; CDR3aa: CASSIVHPGGGETQYF
d_gene: TRBD2; abundance: .; j_gene: TRBJ2-3; v_gene: TRBV27; CDR3nt: TGTGCCAGCACCCCCGGGACTAGTCTAACAGATACGCAGTATTTT; CDR3aa: CASTPGTSLTDTQYF
d_gene: .; abundance: .; j_gene: TRBJ2-1; v_gene: TRBV10-1; CDR3nt: TGCGCCAGCAGCCGGGACTTCTACAATGAGCAGTTCTTC; CDR3aa: CASSRDFYNEQFF
d_gene: TRBD2; abundance: .; j_gene: TRBJ2-1; v_gene: TRBV9; CDR3nt: TGTGCCAGCAGCCTCGGACTAGCGGGAGGGAGCTCCTACAATGAGCAGTTCTTC; CDR3aa: CASSLGLAGGSSYNEQFF
d_gene: TRBD1; abundance: .; j_gene: TRBJ2-7; v_gene: TRBV29-1; CDR3nt: TGCAGCGTTGAAGAGCCGGGACAGGGGGGAAACGAGCAGTACTTC; CDR3aa: CSVEEPGQGGNEQYF
d_gene: TRBD1; abundance: .; j_gene: TRBJ1-1; v_gene: TRBV6-1; CDR3nt: TGTGCCAGCAGGGAAGGGACAGGGTACGCTTTCTTT; CDR3aa: CASREGTGYAFF
d_gene: TRBD2; abundance: .; j_gene: TRBJ2-5; v_gene: TRBV7-2; CDR3nt: TGTGCCAGCAGCCTAGATGCGGGAGGCTCAGAGACCCAGTACTTC; CDR3aa: CASSLDAGGSETQYF
d_gene: .; abundance: once; j_gene: TRBJ2-1; v_gene: TRBV5-5; CDR3nt: TGTGCCAGCAGCTTTCGGGGTCGGGACAACAAAAACAATGAGCAGTTCTTC; CDR3aa: CASSFRGRDNKNNEQFF
d_gene: TRBD1; abundance: .; j_gene: TRBJ1-1; v_gene: TRBV5-1; CDR3nt: TGCGCCAGCAGCTTGGGAGGGACAGGGGGCGCGCTGAACACTGAAGCTTTCTTT; CDR3aa: CASSLGGTGGALNTEAFF
d_gene: .; abundance: .; j_gene: TRBJ2-7; v_gene: TRBV5-6; CDR3nt: TGTGCCAGCAGCCCCCCTGGGGCTACCTCCTACGAGCAGTACTTC; CDR3aa: CASSPPGATSYEQYF
d_gene: TRBD2; abundance: .; j_gene: TRBJ2-3; v_gene: TRBV3-1/TRBV3-2; CDR3nt: TGTGCCAGCAGCCAAGTGGGACTAGCGGGAGTCACAGATACGCAGTATTTT; CDR3aa: CASSQVGLAGVTDTQYF
d_gene: TRBD2; abundance: .; j_gene: TRBJ2-7; v_gene: TRBV3-1/TRBV3-2; CDR3nt: TGTGCCAGCAGCCAAGGGATGGCGGGAGTCTACGAGCAGTACTTC; CDR3aa: CASSQGMAGVYEQYF
d_gene: .; abundance: .; j_gene: TRBJ2-1; v_gene: TRBV3-1/TRBV3-2; CDR3nt: TGTGCCAGCAGCCTCGAGCGGATTTCTGTCTACAATGAGCAGTTCTTC; CDR3aa: CASSLERISVYNEQFF
d_gene: TRBD2; abundance: .; j_gene: TRBJ2-7; v_gene: TRBV11-2; CDR3nt: TGTGCCAGCAGCTTAGCATGGGGGGGAGTCTCCTACGAGCAGTACTTC; CDR3aa: CASSLAWGGVSYEQYF
d_gene: .; abundance: .; j_gene: TRBJ1-1; v_gene: TRBV18; CDR3nt: TGTGCCAGCTCACCAACAGGGTCTGAAGCTTTCTTT; CDR3aa: CASSPTGSEAFF
d_gene: TRBD1; abundance: .; j_gene: TRBJ2-2; v_gene: TRBV11-2; CDR3nt: TGTGCCAGCAGCTCAGCTGTTTCCGGGACAGGGGGCACCGGGGAGCTGTTTTTT; CDR3aa: CASSSAVSGTGGTGELFF
d_gene: TRBD1; abundance: .; j_gene: TRBJ1-6; v_gene: TRBV6-6; CDR3nt: TGTGCCAGCGCGACAGGGGGATCCTATAATTCACCCCTCCACTTT; CDR3aa: CASATGGSYNSPLHF
d_gene: .; abundance: once; j_gene: TRBJ2-1; v_gene: TRBV7-2; CDR3nt: TGTGCCAGCAGCTTACTTGGGGGGAGTGGTAACAATGAGCAGTTCTTC; CDR3aa: CASSLLGGSGNNEQFF
d_gene: TRBD2; abundance: .; j_gene: TRBJ2-1; v_gene: TRBV24-1; CDR3nt: TGTGCCACCAGCCTCCGGCTAGCGGGAGCGGAAGAGCAGTTCTTC; CDR3aa: CATSLRLAGAEEQFF
d_gene: TRBD2; abundance: .; j_gene: TRBJ2-7; v_gene: TRBV20-1; CDR3nt: TGCAGTGCTAGTTCTAGCGGGAGGGGCTCCTACGAGCAGTACTTC; CDR3aa: CSASSSGRGSYEQYF
d_gene: .; abundance: .; j_gene: TRBJ2-7; v_gene: TRBV10-2; CDR3nt: TGCGCCAGCAGCCAGACAGATTCCTACGAGCAGTACTTC; CDR3aa: CASSQTDSYEQYF
d_gene: .; abundance: .; j_gene: TRBJ1-3; v_gene: TRBV19; CDR3nt: TGTGCCTGCGACCCTGGAGGCTCTGGAAACACCATATATTTT; CDR3aa: CACDPGGSGNTIYF
d_gene: TRBD2; abundance: .; j_gene: TRBJ2-1; v_gene: TRBV11-2; CDR3nt: TGTGCCAGCAGCTTCTCGCGGGAGGGCAAGTTCTTC; CDR3aa: CASSFSREGKFF
d_gene: .; abundance: .; j_gene: TRBJ2-1; v_gene: TRBV5-4; CDR3nt: TGTGCCAGCAAATTAGAAGCAACGAGCTCCTACAATGAGCAGTTCTTC; CDR3aa: CASKLEATSSYNEQFF